This T cell receptor beta chain came from a study of cytomegalovirus exposure and HLA in healthy donors. To note about this clone: The target antigen is unknown.

Whole-study results and caveats: The tendency of first-cohort TCR clusters to co-occur in the roughly 110 validation repertoires was identified by a subsequent analysis. In vitro data verified three CMV-associated chains as specific for CMV antigens. Most observed TCR sequences were rare, whereas some public TCRs were detected in many donors.

The protocol was immunoSEQ multiplex PCR, while the TCRdb copy is restricted to in-frame clones and leaves out a portion. The sample yields about 110,000 clones, approximately 89% seen once. Separate from the approximately 600-subject first cohort was the roughly 130-subject validation cohort, to which the donors belonged. This CDR3 contains 12 residues. J gave up 14 bases and V 6 bases, and 7 bases lay outside the gene matches. The germline V gene has CDR1 MNHEY and CDR2 SMNVEV (reference sequence). The receptor comes from a woman between 18 and 29 years old in good health and CMV-seronegative. This chain uses TRBV27 with TRBJ2-1; TRBD1 matches 10 bases. What was sequenced was PBMCs. CDR3 protein: CASSHLGTGEFF. CDR3 bases: TGTGCCAGCAGCCACTTAGGGACAGGGGAGTTCTTC.